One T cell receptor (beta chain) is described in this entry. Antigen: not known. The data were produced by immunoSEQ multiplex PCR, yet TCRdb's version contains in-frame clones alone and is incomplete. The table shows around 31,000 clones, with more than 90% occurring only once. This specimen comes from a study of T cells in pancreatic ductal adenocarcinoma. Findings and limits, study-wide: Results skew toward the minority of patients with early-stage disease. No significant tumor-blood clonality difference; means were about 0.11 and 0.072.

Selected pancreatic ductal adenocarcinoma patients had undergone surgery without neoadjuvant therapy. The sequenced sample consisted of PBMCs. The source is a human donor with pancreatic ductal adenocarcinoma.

The CDR3 reads CASSLSANGELFF. The CDR3 nucleotides read TGTGCCAGCAGCTTGTCAGCAAACGGGGAGCTGTTTTTT. V is TRBV5-5 and J is TRBJ2-2, with D hard to call. The V and J ends lost 1 base and 7 bases respectively, with 8 bases between them. The CDR3 contains 13 residues. CDR1 and CDR2 from the germline V gene are SGHKS and YYEKEE (reference sequence).